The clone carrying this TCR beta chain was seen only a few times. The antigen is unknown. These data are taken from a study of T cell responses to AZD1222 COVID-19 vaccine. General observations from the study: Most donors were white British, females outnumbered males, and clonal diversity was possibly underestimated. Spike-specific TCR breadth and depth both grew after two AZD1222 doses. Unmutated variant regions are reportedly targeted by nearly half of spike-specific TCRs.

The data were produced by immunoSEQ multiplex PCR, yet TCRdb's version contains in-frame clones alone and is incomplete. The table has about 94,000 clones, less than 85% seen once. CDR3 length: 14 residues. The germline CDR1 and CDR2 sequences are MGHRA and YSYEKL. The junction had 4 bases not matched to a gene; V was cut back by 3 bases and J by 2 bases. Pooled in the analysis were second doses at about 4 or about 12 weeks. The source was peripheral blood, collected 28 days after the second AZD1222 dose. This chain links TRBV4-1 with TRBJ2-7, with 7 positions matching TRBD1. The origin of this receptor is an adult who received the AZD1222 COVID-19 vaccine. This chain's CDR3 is CASSHRQGAYEQYF. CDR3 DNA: TGCGCCAGCAGCCATCGACAGGGAGCCTACGAGCAGTACTTC.